One sample yielded the 11 T cell receptor beta chains listed below, sequenced in a study of T cell changes during pregnancy in multiple sclerosis. TCRdb's copy holds only in-frame clones and misses some; the assay was immunoSEQ multiplex PCR. The repertoire consists of tens of thousands of clones, with 85% to 90% occurring once and the leading ten covering just over 8%. This specimen consisted of CD8+ T cells from peripheral blood mononuclear cells, obtained in the second trimester of pregnancy. These TCRs come from a female donor with multiple sclerosis, enrolled in a pregnancy study.

This chain connects TRBV14 to TRBJ2-3; D gene ambiguous. Germline assignment: CDR1 SGHDN and CDR2 FVKESK. The length of the CDR3 is 15 residues. Trimming took 2 bases from V and 3 from J, leaving 12 bases between them. Here the CDR3 reads CASSQSPRDTDTQYF. CDR3 coding DNA: TGTGCCAGCAGCCAAAGCCCCCGAGATACAGATACGCAGTATTTT.

The J gene is TRBJ1-4, the V gene TRBV6-1, with a weak D call TRBD1 (5 bases). V gave up 2 bases and J gave up 7 bases, with 20 bases separating them. Germline V lookup: CDR1 MNHNS, CDR2 SASEGT. The CDR3 spans 17 residues. CDR3 in amino acids: CASSELPGTAGGEKLFF. The CDR3 coding sequence is TGTGCCAGCAGTGAATTGCCCGGGACCGCGGGGGGTGAAAAACTGTTTTTT.

Within the sample, this clone is medium-sized. The chain joins TRBV5-4 to TRBJ1-2, with D possibly being TRBD1 (6 bases). This CDR3 spans 14 amino acids. Trimming stripped 2 bases from V and 4 bases from J, with 12 bases between. Germline V lookup: CDR1 SGHNT, CDR2 YYREEE (reference sequence). In nucleotides, the CDR3 is TGTGCCAGCAGCTTCACAGGGTCAGGCTATGGCTACACCTTC. Translated: CASSFTGSGYGYTF.

The rearrangement links TRBV6-1 to TRBJ2-3, with 10 bases lining up with TRBD2. J gave up 2 bases and V 4 bases, and 6 bases lay outside the gene matches. The CDR3 consists of 16 residues. The germline V gene has CDR1 MNHNS and CDR2 SASEGT. DNA for the CDR3: TGTGCCAGCAGTGTCGAGCGGGGGGGCCCCACAGATACGCAGTATTTT. This gives the protein CASSVERGGPTDTQYF.

The CDR3 nucleotides read TGCGCCAGCAGCCGGACTAGCGGGGGGGCTGTTGAGCAGTTCTTC. Amino acids: CASSRTSGGAVEQFF. The J gene is TRBJ2-1, the V gene TRBV4-1, with 15 bases lining up with TRBD2. The V gene end was trimmed by 4 bases and the J gene end by 9 bases; junction bases not matched to a gene: 4. The germline V gene encodes CDR1 MGHRA and CDR2 YSYEKL. The CDR3 length is 15 residues.

This chain joins TRBV9 and TRBJ2-1; 7 bases are a match to TRBD2. The junction had 9 bases not matched to a gene; V was cut back by 2 bases and J by 4 bases. This CDR3 region has 16 residues. The germline V gene encodes CDR1 SGDLS and CDR2 YYNGEE. DNA of the CDR3: TGTGCCAGCAGCGTCGGCCGGGACTACCCATACAATGAGCAGTTCTTC. Translation gives CASSVGRDYPYNEQFF.

The gene calls are TRBV11-2 and TRBJ2-7; 8 bases fit TRBD2. In germline, CDR1 is SGHAT, CDR2 FQNNGV. The CDR3 spans 13 residues. Trimming took 7 bases from V and 3 from J; bases not matched to a gene: 5. The CDR3 region has the DNA TGTGCCAGCAACCCGGGACTAGTCTACGAGCAGTACTTC. Translated, it gives CASNPGLVYEQYF.

The gene calls are TRBV2 and TRBJ2-3, with 10 bases that match TRBD1. The CDR3 is made up of 15 amino acids. In germline, CDR1 is SNHLY, CDR2 FYNNEI. Trimming cost V 9 bases and J 5 bases; bases outside gene matches: 11. CDR3 sequence (DNA): TGTGCCAGTACCCCCGGGACAGGGGTCGAAGATACGCAGTATTTT. Translating it yields CASTPGTGVEDTQYF.

This clone is a singleton in its sample. One end of the junction does not line up with germline, which may come from a read error. The rearrangement links TRBV4-1 to TRBJ1-1, with a tentative D call TRBD1 (6 bases). This CDR3 has 15 residues. Per the germline V gene, CDR1 is MGHRA and CDR2 is YSYEKL. The CDR3: CASSEDRLEGTEAFF. CDR3 sequence (DNA): TGCGCCAGCAGCGAAGACAGGCTCGAAGGCACTGAAGCTTTCTTT.

The chain recombines TRBV29-1 with TRBJ2-7, with D possibly being TRBD1 (6 bases). CDR1 and CDR2 from the germline V gene are SQVTM and ANQGSEA. The CDR3 runs 12 residues. Trimming took 7 bases from V and 6 from J, leaving 16 bases between them. CDR3 loop: CSALTGSSEQYF. For the CDR3, the DNA is TGCAGCGCCCTGACAGGCAGTAGCGAGCAGTACTTC.

The chain recombines TRBV9 with TRBJ2-5; possibly TRBD1 for D (5 bases). The CDR3 is made up of 14 amino acids. Trimming cost V 0 bases and J 5 bases, with 11 bases left between them. Germline CDR1 is SGDLS and CDR2 is YYNGEE. CDR3 in DNA: TGTGCCAGCAGCGTAGAGGTGGGGCATGAGACCCAGTACTTC. Encoded protein: CASSVEVGHETQYF.